Below are 27 T cell receptor beta chains sequenced from a single sample in a study of T-cell memory formation after mild COVID-19. TCRdb analysed the 5' RACE reads with MiXCR anew, one entry per CDR3 protein. The table lists about 88,000 distinct CDR3 sequences, more than 20% of them singletons. The specimen sequenced was PBMCs or a T cell subset sorted from them (not recorded which). These receptors were taken from a man between 18 and 29 years old who had mild COVID-19 (a few samples of this study predate the infection). Cell type and time point are not known.

This sequence joins TRBV29-1 and TRBJ1-2; D is uncertain. The CDR3 is made up of 12 amino acids. Trimming stripped 3 bases from V and 4 bases from J, with 9 bases between. Germline loops: CDR1 SQVTM, CDR2 ANQGSEA. The CDR3 DNA reads as TGCAGCGTTGAGCAAGGGTTCTATGGCTACACCTTC. Protein: CSVEQGFYGYTF. The full variable domain, completed using reference TRBV29-1 and TRBJ1-2, is SAVISQKPSRDICQRGTSLTIQCQVDSQVTMMFWYRQQPGQSLTLIATANQGSEATYESGFVIDKFPISRPNLTFSTLTVSNMSPEDSSIYLCSVEQGFYGYTFGSGTRLTVV.

This clonotype came up a few times. This chain joins TRBV6-6 and TRBJ1-1, with a weak D call TRBD1 (5 bases). The V and J ends lost 4 bases and 7 bases respectively, with 19 bases between them. This CDR3 contains 15 residues. The germline V gene encodes CDR1 MNHNY and CDR2 SVGAGI (reference sequence). The DNA of the CDR3 is TGTGCCAGCAGTTGGGACCTCGAGGGAAGTGGTGAAGCTTTCTTT. Translated: CASSWDLEGSGEAFF.

Points on this clonotype: With a much larger clone just one base away, this may be a read error. The chain carries TRBV13 and TRBJ2-1; weak D call: TRBD2 (6 bases). The CDR3 loop spans 15 amino acids. The ends were cut back, 3 bases at V and 0 bases at J, with 9 bases in the middle. CDR1 is PRHDT and CDR2 is FYEKMQ in the germline V gene (reference sequence). The CDR3 coding sequence is TGTGCCAGCAGCTTGCACGGGAGCTCCTACAATGAGCAGTTCTTC. This encodes CASSLHGSSYNEQFF.

The V gene is TRBV6-2 or TRBV6-3, the J gene TRBJ1-1; TRBD1 might be the D (5 bases). Germline CDR1 reads MNHEY; CDR2 reads SVGEGT. Trimming stripped 2 bases from V and 11 bases from J, with 12 bases between. The CDR3 runs 12 residues. The CDR3 region has the DNA TGTGCCAGCAGTTACGGTGGAGGGGTGGCTTTCTTT. Translation gives CASSYGGGVAFF.

This chain connects TRBV30 to TRBJ1-1, with 7 bases that match TRBD1. The CDR3 covers 13 residues. Losses at the gene ends were 1 base for V and 1 base for J; bases not matched to a gene: 0. Germline assignment: CDR1 GTSNPN and CDR2 SVGIG (reference sequence). CDR3 in DNA: TGTGCCTGGAGTGCAGGGGGGAACACTGAAGCTTTCTTT. Amino acid sequence: CAWSAGGNTEAFF.

CDR3 DNA sequence: TGTGCCAGCAGTTTCGGGACAGTCAAGGGCTACACCTTC. This codes for CASSFGTVKGYTF. The chain employs TRBV12-3 or TRBV12-4 and TRBJ1-2; 7 bases match TRBD1. CDR3 size: 13 residues. J lost 8 bases, V lost 3 bases, and 6 bases had no gene match.

J is TRBJ2-7 and V is TRBV25-1; D not certain. The V gene's germline CDR1 is MGHDK and CDR2 SYGVNS. Trimming cost V 4 bases and J 3 bases, with 4 bases left between them. The CDR3 totals 11 residues. The CDR3 sequence: CASSGGYEQYF. The CDR3, as DNA: TGTGCCAGCAGTGGCGGCTACGAGCAGTACTTC.

Ten or more counts support this clonotype. This sequence joins TRBV12-3 or TRBV12-4 and TRBJ1-1, with 8 bases aligning to TRBD1. Trimming took 6 bases from V and 5 from J; bases not matched to a gene: 5. This CDR3 has 13 residues. The CDR3: CASRTGVGTEAFF. The CDR3 DNA is TGTGCCAGCAGGACAGGGGTGGGGACTGAAGCTTTCTTT.

The rearrangement links TRBV5-4 to TRBJ2-2; tentative D call: TRBD1 (6 bases). This CDR3 spans 12 amino acids. V shed 4 bases and J shed 6 bases, with 7 bases lying between them. Germline CDR1 is SGHNT and CDR2 is YYREEE (reference sequence). As DNA, the CDR3 is TGTGCCAGCAGCCCAGGGGCCGGGGAGCTGTTTTTT. It codes for CASSPGAGELFF.

CDR3 loop: CASRATGTSDHEQYF. CDR3 in DNA: TGTGCCAGCAGGGCGACCGGGACTAGCGACCACGAGCAGTACTTC. V gene TRBV7-9 combines with J gene TRBJ2-7; 10 bases fit TRBD2. The trim removed 6 bases at V and 5 bases at J, leaving 10 bases unmatched. CDR1 and CDR2 (germline): SEHNR, FQNEAQ (reference sequence). The CDR3 length is 15 residues.

This clonotype was observed a handful of times. CDR3 loop: CASSQTGDYNSPLHF. CDR3 coding DNA: TGTGCCAGCTCGCAGACAGGAGACTATAATTCACCCCTCCACTTT. The V and J genes are TRBV18 and TRBJ1-6, with D possibly being TRBD1 (6 bases). The V end lost 6 bases, the J end lost 3 bases, and 12 bases lay between the germline ends. Germline-derived CDR1 and CDR2 are KGHSH and LQKENI. This CDR3 spans 15 amino acids.

The chain links TRBV24-1 to TRBJ2-3, with 8 bases that match TRBD1. Unmatched junction bases numbered 4, after V lost 3 bases and J lost 6 bases. The CDR3 extends over 14 amino acids. Germline-derived CDR1 and CDR2 are KGHDR and SFDVKD. The CDR3 region has the DNA TGTGCCACCAGTGATCGGACAGGGAGGGATACGCAGTATTTT. It specifies CATSDRTGRDTQYF.

This clonotype was found once. The chain recombines TRBV6-1 with TRBJ2-5, with 10 bases that match TRBD2. V was clipped by 7 bases and J by 6 bases; unmatched bases: 11. CDR3 size: 15 residues. CDR1 is MNHNS and CDR2 is SASEGT in the germline V gene. The CDR3 is CASTSRAGGRQTQYF. The CDR3 DNA sequence: TGTGCCAGCACCTCCCGAGCGGGGGGGCGCCAGACCCAGTACTTC.

The chain links TRBV9 to TRBJ2-5; D may be TRBD1 or TRBD2 (5 bases each). The CDR3 is 16 amino acids. The germline V and J ends were trimmed by 1 base and 0 bases, with 13 bases remaining between them. Germline CDR1 and CDR2: SGDLS and YYNGEE. This chain's CDR3 is CASSVRTGTYQETQYF. CDR3 DNA: TGTGCCAGCAGCGTAAGGACGGGGACGTACCAAGAGACCCAGTACTTC.

The chain couples TRBV3-1 to TRBJ1-5; 8 nucleotides match TRBD1. Germline V gene lookup returns CDR1 LGHDT and CDR2 YNNKEL (reference sequence). Germline trimming cut 4 bases from V and 4 bases from J; bases unmatched to any gene: 6. The CDR3 is made up of 15 amino acids. For the CDR3, the DNA is TGTGCCAGCAGCCTGACAGGGGTAGGGAATCAGCCCCAGCATTTT. It codes for CASSLTGVGNQPQHF.

The rearrangement uses TRBV7-9 and TRBJ1-2; 7 bases are a match to TRBD1. V gave up 6 bases and J gave up 1 base; unmatched junction bases: 14. The CDR3 covers 17 residues. Germline CDR1 reads SEHNR; CDR2 reads FQNEAQ (reference sequence). CDR3 in amino acids: CASSHGVRQGLNYGYTF. For the CDR3, the DNA is TGTGCCAGCAGTCACGGGGTGCGACAGGGCCTTAACTATGGCTACACCTTC.

This clonotype was seen more than once but under ten times. The V call is TRBV29-1, the J call TRBJ1-3, with 7 bases matching TRBD1. Germline trimming cut 0 bases from V and 1 base from J; bases unmatched to any gene: 0. The CDR3 length is 14 residues. Germline-derived CDR1 and CDR2 are SQVTM and ANQGSEA. CDR3 protein: CSVEETGSGNTIYF. The CDR3 DNA reads TGCAGCGTTGAAGAGACAGGGTCTGGAAACACCATATATTTT.

In nucleotides, the CDR3 is TGCGCCAGCAGTCAATCAGGGGAGACCCAGTACTTC. Its protein is CASSQSGETQYF. The chain carries TRBV23-1 and TRBJ2-5; D gene uncertain. TRBV23-1 falls under the ORF class, with uncertain function. This CDR3 is built from 12 residues. V was clipped by 0 bases and J by 5 bases, with 4 bases between them.

The chain uses TRBV7-2 and TRBJ2-5; D uncertain. CDR1 and CDR2 from the germline V gene are SGHTA and FQGNSA. The V and J ends lost 2 bases and 6 bases respectively, with 7 bases between them. This CDR3 is 12 amino acids long. CDR3 sequence reads: CASSLNPQTQYF. The CDR3 DNA follows: TGTGCCAGCAGCTTAAATCCGCAGACCCAGTACTTC.

The table lists this clonotype with a few counts. This chain uses TRBV12-3 or TRBV12-4 with TRBJ2-3; unclear D gene. The CDR3 contains 12 residues. V lost 7 bases, J lost 6 bases, and 11 bases lay in between. The CDR3 bases are TGTGCCAGCAATTCCGGATCGGATACGCAGTATTTT. Its translation: CASNSGSDTQYF.

There are a few counts of this clonotype. The chain is built from TRBV4-1 and TRBJ2-5; D call uncertain. The CDR3 has 13 amino acids. The V and J ends lost 4 bases and 1 base respectively, with 7 bases between them. CDR1 and CDR2 from the germline V gene are MGHRA and YSYEKL. Written as DNA, the CDR3 is TGCGCCAGCAGCCCCGGAGCCCAAGAGACCCAGTACTTC. Protein product: CASSPGAQETQYF.

The rearrangement joins TRBV9 to TRBJ1-1; 7 bases map to TRBD1. CDR1 and CDR2 (germline): SGDLS, YYNGEE. With V trimmed by 4 bases and J by 1 base, 4 bases remained unmatched. CDR3 size: 14 residues. The CDR3 nucleotides read TGTGCCAGCAGCACCCGACAGGGGAACACTGAAGCTTTCTTT. This sequence encodes CASSTRQGNTEAFF.

In its sample, this clonotype was seen a few times. V usage is TRBV6-2 or TRBV6-3 and J usage is TRBJ2-1, with D unresolved. CDR3 length: 13 amino acids. The V end was cut by 0 bases, the J end by 5 bases, with 5 bases between. CDR1 and CDR2 (germline): MNHEY, SVGEGT. The CDR3 region is CASSYSADNEQFF. As DNA, the CDR3 is TGTGCCAGCAGTTACTCCGCGGACAATGAGCAGTTCTTC.

The chain recombines TRBV7-9 with TRBJ1-5, with D unclear. The CDR3 consists of 12 residues. V lost 4 bases to trimming and J lost 10 bases, with 11 bases between them. CDR1 is SEHNR, CDR2 FQNEAQ, per germline (reference sequence). The CDR3 region has the DNA TGTGCCAGCAGCTCCGACTTACGACCCCAGCATTTT. This encodes CASSSDLRPQHF.

The chain uses TRBV4-2 and TRBJ2-2; maybe TRBD1 (6 bases). Trimming stripped 3 bases from V and 6 bases from J, with 14 bases between. The CDR3 spans 15 residues. CDR1 LGHNA and CDR2 YNFKEQ come from the germline V gene. CDR3 loop: CASSQGHPVAGELFF. The CDR3 DNA sequence: TGTGCCAGCAGCCAGGGACACCCGGTGGCCGGGGAGCTGTTTTTT.

The CDR3 loop reads CASTTGTGIFGGYTF. The CDR3 coding sequence is TGTGCCAGCACCACCGGGACAGGGATCTTCGGGGGCTACACCTTC. V usage is TRBV5-5 and J usage is TRBJ1-2, with 9 bases aligning to TRBD1. Germline CDR1 and CDR2: SGHKS and YYEKEE (reference sequence). The CDR3 totals 15 residues. J gave up 8 bases and V 6 bases, and 14 bases lay outside the gene matches.

This clonotype was seen a handful of times. V usage is TRBV7-3 and J usage is TRBJ2-2, with D possibly matching TRBD1 (6 bases). V lost 4 bases to trimming and J lost 3 bases, with 18 bases between them. This CDR3 has 17 amino acids. Germline lookup yields CDR1 SGHTA and CDR2 FQGTGA. The CDR3 is CASSSHTPRGDTGELFF. The DNA of the CDR3 is TGTGCCAGCAGCTCGCACACCCCCAGGGGAGACACCGGGGAGCTGTTTTTT.